These 23 T cell receptor beta chains share one sample of origin, sequenced in a study of OX40 agonist ivuxolimab in advanced cancers. This table comes from immunoSEQ multiplex PCR, and its TCRdb copy is limited to in-frame clones, with some not included. The data show 90,000 to 100,000 clones, 70% to 85% seen once. The specimen was CD4+ or CD8+ T cells sorted from blood, collected in a trial of the OX40 agonist ivuxolimab. The receptors stem from an adult with an advanced solid tumor such as melanoma, head and neck, liver or kidney cancer.

Here the CDR3 reads CASSFFPHEQYF. The CDR3 DNA sequence: TGTGCCAGCAGCTTCTTTCCCCACGAGCAGTACTTC. The chain is built from TRBV5-4 and TRBJ2-7; D gene unclear. The CDR3 is 12 amino acids. Germline V gene lookup returns CDR1 SGHNT and CDR2 YYREEE (reference sequence). V lost 2 bases and J 5 bases, leaving 8 bases between the germline ends. Looking up the rest from reference TRBV5-4 and TRBJ2-7 gives the full variable domain: ETGVTQSPTHLIKTRGQQVTLRCSSQSGHNTVSWYQQALGQGPQFIFQYYREEENGRGNFPPRFSGLQFPNYSSELNVNALELDDSALYLCASSFFPHEQYFGPGTRLTVT.

The V call is TRBV7-6, the J call TRBJ1-1; D might be TRBD1 (6 bases). CDR1 is SGHVS, CDR2 FNYEAQ, per germline. The CDR3 extends over 16 amino acids. With 1 base removed from V and 1 base from J, the gap between germline ends came to 13 bases. The CDR3 DNA is TGTGCCAGCAGCTTAGATGGGGGGGCGACGAACACTGAAGCTTTCTTT. Amino acid sequence: CASSLDGGATNTEAFF.

The V and J genes are TRBV14 and TRBJ2-3; 12 nucleotides line up with TRBD2. CDR1 and CDR2 (germline): SGHDN, FVKESK. V shed 0 bases and J 4 bases; nucleotides not matched to a gene: 11. There are 19 residues in the CDR3. For the CDR3, the DNA is TGTGCCAGCAGCCAAGAGAGGGGTCCCACTAGCGGGAGGCCAGATACGCAGTATTTT. This sequence encodes CASSQERGPTSGRPDTQYF. The entire variable domain, with the rest obtained from reference TRBV14 and TRBJ2-3, is as follows: EAGVTQFPSHSVIEKGQTVTLRCDPISGHDNLYWYRRVMGKEIKFLLHFVKESKQDESGMPNNRFLAERTGGTYSTLKVQPAELEDSGVYFCASSQERGPTSGRPDTQYFGPGTRLTVL.

The chain links TRBV28 to TRBJ1-4; D gene uncertain. The germline V gene encodes CDR1 MDHEN and CDR2 SYDVKM. The CDR3 sequence is 14 residues long. Trimming removed 3 bases from V and 4 bases from J, with 9 bases in between. The CDR3 nucleotides read TGTGCCAGCAGTTTTGCCCAGCTTAATGAAAAACTGTTTTTT. It yields the protein CASSFAQLNEKLFF.

The chain has TRBV5-4 and TRBJ2-4; the match to TRBD2 covers 7 bases. V gave up 0 bases and J gave up 6 bases; unmatched junction bases: 9. Germline V CDR1 and CDR2: SGHNT, YYREEE (reference sequence). The CDR3 has 16 residues. The CDR3 bases are TGTGCCAGCAGCTTGGCCGGGCGGGAGAGGGGAAACATTCAGTACTTC. Its protein is CASSLAGRERGNIQYF. The whole variable domain, filled in from reference TRBV5-4 and TRBJ2-4, reads ETGVTQSPTHLIKTRGQQVTLRCSSQSGHNTVSWYQQALGQGPQFIFQYYREEENGRGNFPPRFSGLQFPNYSSELNVNALELDDSALYLCASSLAGRERGNIQYFGAGTRLSVL.

This chain connects TRBV28 to TRBJ1-1; TRBD1 is a possible D gene (6 bases). This CDR3 contains 14 residues. Germline CDR1 reads MDHEN; CDR2 reads SYDVKM. Deletions cut 7 bases from V and 5 bases from J, with 17 bases between. The CDR3 loop reads CASKFQGRGTEAFF. CDR3 sequence (DNA): TGTGCCAGCAAGTTTCAGGGGAGGGGAACTGAAGCTTTCTTT.

This chain links TRBV11-2 with TRBJ1-4; TRBD1 aligns across 11 bases. The J segment lost 6 bases and the V segment lost 8 bases, leaving 5 bases of the junction unmatched. Germline V gene data show CDR1 as SGHAT and CDR2 as FQNNGV. The CDR3 length is 14 residues. The CDR3 loop is CASQPGQGDEKLFF. The CDR3, as DNA: TGTGCCAGCCAGCCGGGACAGGGGGATGAAAAACTGTTTTTT.

This chain connects TRBV19 to TRBJ1-4; 9 bases align to TRBD1. The CDR3 is 18 amino acids. Germline assignment: CDR1 LNHDA and CDR2 SQIVND (reference sequence). Trimming at V came to 1 base and at J to 3 bases, leaving 9 bases not matched to a gene. CDR3 in amino acids: CASSIVWTGESANEKLFF. The CDR3 nucleotides are TGTGCCAGTAGTATAGTTTGGACAGGGGAGTCAGCTAATGAAAAACTGTTTTTT. Variable domain in full (rest from reference TRBV19 and TRBJ1-4): DGGITQSPKYLFRKEGQNVTLSCEQNLNHDAMYWYRQDPGQGLRLIYYSQIVNDFQKGDIAEGYSVSREKKESFPLTVTSAQKNPTAFYLCASSIVWTGESANEKLFFGSGTQLSVL.

This clone was recorded only once. The chain has TRBV27 and TRBJ2-7; 9 bases fit TRBD1. The CDR3 extends over 15 amino acids. The germline CDR1 and CDR2 sequences are MNHEY and SMNVEV (reference sequence). The V gene end was trimmed by 2 bases and the J gene end by 3 bases; junction bases not matched to a gene: 5. DNA for the CDR3: TGTGCCAGCAGTTTAAGCGGGACAGGGCTCTACGAGCAGTACTTC. Protein: CASSLSGTGLYEQYF.

The chain links TRBV6-6 to TRBJ1-1; D unresolved. CDR3 length equals 13 residues. Germline V lookup: CDR1 MNHNY, CDR2 SVGAGI (reference sequence). The V and J ends lost 2 bases and 4 bases respectively, with 8 bases between them. CDR3 in amino acids: CASSYGVTTEAFF. CDR3 in DNA: TGTGCCAGCAGTTACGGGGTAACCACTGAAGCTTTCTTT.

This clone has a handful of counts. This chain joins TRBV19 and TRBJ1-2; no reliable D call. CDR3 size: 13 residues. Trimming left V 6 bases short and J 4 bases short, with 12 bases between. Per the germline V gene, CDR1 is LNHDA and CDR2 is SQIVND (reference sequence). CDR3 protein: CASSANQGYGYTF. The DNA for the CDR3 is TGTGCCAGTAGCGCAAATCAAGGCTATGGCTACACCTTC.

The V and J genes are TRBV27 and TRBJ2-3; D might be TRBD1 (6 bases). CDR3 length equals 13 residues. V lost 9 bases and J lost 5, with 15 bases in between. CDR1 is MNHEY and CDR2 is SMNVEV in the germline V gene (reference sequence). DNA for the CDR3: TGTGCCAGTCAGGTGTTAGGGGGAGATACGCAGTATTTT. This gives the protein CASQVLGGDTQYF.

This chain links TRBV27 with TRBJ2-2; D gene unclear. Germline V gene data show CDR1 as MNHEY and CDR2 as SMNVEV (reference sequence). V dropped 2 bases and J dropped 6 bases, with 16 bases sitting between them. The CDR3 contains 16 residues. CDR3 in DNA: TGTGCCAGCAGTTTAAAGGGCCCAGGTGCATCCGGGGAGCTGTTTTTT. Amino acid sequence: CASSLKGPGASGELFF.

The chain uses TRBV18 and TRBJ2-3; D gene uncertain. The CDR3 sequence is 14 residues long. Germline-derived CDR1 and CDR2 are KGHSH and LQKENI. Trimming removed 3 bases at V and 5 bases at J, with 12 bases between. The CDR3 loop reads CASSPAVGIDTQYF. In nucleotides, the CDR3 is TGTGCCAGCTCACCCGCGGTGGGGATAGATACGCAGTATTTT.

The CDR3 coding sequence is TGTGCCACCCAAACGGGGCTACTAGCGGGAGCACGAGAGACCCAGTACTTC. As protein: CATQTGLLAGARETQYF. The chain is built from TRBV28 and TRBJ2-5; 11 bases match TRBD2. The ends lost 10 bases at V and 4 bases at J; junction bases unmatched: 17. Germline CDR1 MDHEN, CDR2 SYDVKM. The length of the CDR3 is 17 residues.

This clone was found a few times. This chain connects TRBV5-3 to TRBJ1-5, with D maybe TRBD1 (5 bases). TRBV5-3 is an ORF for which the function is uncertain. The germline V and J ends were trimmed by 1 base and 5 bases, with 13 bases remaining between them. The CDR3 length is 15 residues. The CDR3 is CARSLWTTRDQPQHF. The DNA for the CDR3 is TGTGCCAGAAGCTTGTGGACAACTAGGGATCAGCCCCAGCATTTT.

CDR3 DNA: TGTGCCAGCAGCGTACAGGGGCGGGAGACCCAGTACTTC. Translating gives CASSVQGRETQYF. The rearrangement joins TRBV7-2 to TRBJ2-5; the match to TRBD1 covers 7 bases. Germline V gene lookup returns CDR1 SGHTA and CDR2 FQGNSA. The junction had 5 bases not matched to a gene; V was cut back by 5 bases and J by 5 bases. This CDR3 has 13 amino acids.

The rearrangement links TRBV10-3 to TRBJ2-2; D ambiguous. The V end was cut by 0 bases, the J end by 7 bases, with 6 bases between. CDR1 is ENHRY and CDR2 is SYGVKD in the germline V gene. CDR3 length: 13 residues. CDR3 residues: CAISESMVGELFF. The CDR3 bases are TGTGCCATCAGTGAGTCTATGGTCGGGGAGCTGTTTTTT.

The J gene is TRBJ2-7, the V gene TRBV7-2; D possibly corresponds to TRBD1 (6 bases). The V end lost 6 bases, the J end lost 3 bases, and 12 bases lay between the germline ends. The CDR3 is made up of 13 amino acids. CDR1 is SGHTA, CDR2 FQGNSA, per germline. For the CDR3, the DNA is TGTGCCAGCAGTTGGGACACTAACTACGAGCAGTACTTC. It translates to CASSWDTNYEQYF.

This rearrangement joins TRBV5-5 to TRBJ2-2, with D possibly being TRBD1 (6 bases). V shed 0 bases and J shed 5 bases, with 17 bases lying between them. Looked up from germline, CDR1 is SGHKS and CDR2 is YYEKEE (reference sequence). The CDR3 is made up of 17 amino acids. In nucleotides, the CDR3 is TGTGCCAGCAGCTTGGTTCAGCGGCAGAGGGGGACCGGGGAGCTGTTTTTT. As protein: CASSLVQRQRGTGELFF.

The rearrangement uses TRBV5-1 and TRBJ2-7; D is perhaps TRBD2 (6 bases). Germline V gene data show CDR1 as SGHRS and CDR2 as YFSETQ. This CDR3 has 17 residues. Trimming removed 4 bases at V and 0 bases at J, with 20 bases between. The CDR3 sequence: CASSLTGTPSFSYEQYF. As DNA, the CDR3 is TGCGCCAGCAGCCTGACCGGGACTCCTTCCTTCTCCTACGAGCAGTACTTC.

The J gene is TRBJ2-5, the V gene TRBV7-8; tentative D call: TRBD1 (7 bases). The CDR3 totals 15 residues. Germline values: CDR1 SGHVS, CDR2 FQNEAQ. The ends were cut back, 1 base at V and 3 bases at J, with 12 bases in the middle. The CDR3, as DNA: TGTGCCAGCAGCTTAGGGAGGGGGCGGGAAGAGACCCAGTACTTC. It is translated as CASSLGRGREETQYF.

This chain joins TRBV11-2 and TRBJ2-2; D gene uncertain. The CDR3 has 13 amino acids. Germline CDR1 and CDR2: SGHAT and FQNNGV. V dropped 4 bases and J dropped 5 bases, with 8 bases sitting between them. The CDR3 region has the DNA TGTGCCAGCAGCTATTCATTTACCGGGGAGCTGTTTTTT. The encoded protein is CASSYSFTGELFF. The full variable domain, its missing parts supplied by reference TRBV11-2 and TRBJ2-2, is EAGVAQSPRYKIIEKRQSVAFWCNPISGHATLYWYQQILGQGPKLLIQFQNNGVVDDSQLPKDRFSAERLKGVDSTLKIQPAKLEDSAVYLCASSYSFTGELFFGEGSRLTVL.